The rows below give T cell receptor beta chains drawn from one sample of a study of blood T cell repertoires in COVID-19. Sequencing used immunoSEQ multiplex PCR; TCRdb keeps in-frame clones, though not all of them. The repertoire consists of about 140,000 clones, with around 86% occurring once and the leading ten covering about 11%. The sequenced sample was PBMCs or T cells enriched from blood (not recorded which). The receptors originated from a man aged 60-69 years who had recovered from COVID-19. The CDR3 runs from the conserved cysteine through the conserved F or W. Each record gives: J gene, D gene, clone size, V gene, CDR3 protein, CDR3 DNA. The D gene is left open where the match is weak. Clone size appears in some rows only: once, few, many, or a class for an expanded clone.

j_gene: TRBJ2-2; d_gene: -; abundance: -; v_gene: TRBV6-1; CDR3aa: CASSEILYTGELFF; CDR3nt: TGTGCCAGCAGTGAAATTCTTTACACCGGGGAGCTGTTTTTT
j_gene: TRBJ1-2; d_gene: TRBD1; abundance: -; v_gene: TRBV3-1/TRBV3-2; CDR3aa: CASSSAGQGKGYTF; CDR3nt: TGTGCCAGCAGCTCCGCGGGACAGGGGAAAGGCTACACCTTC
j_gene: TRBJ2-2; d_gene: TRBD2; abundance: -; v_gene: TRBV5-4; CDR3aa: CASSPGGANTGELFF; CDR3nt: TGTGCCAGCAGCCCTGGGGGGGCGAACACCGGGGAGCTGTTTTTT
j_gene: TRBJ1-3; d_gene: -; abundance: -; v_gene: TRBV5-1; CDR3aa: CASAPGAGGNTIYF; CDR3nt: TGCGCCAGCGCCCCCGGGGCGGGAGGAAACACCATATATTTT
j_gene: TRBJ2-2; d_gene: TRBD1; abundance: once; v_gene: TRBV18; CDR3aa: CASHLDRGRTGELFF; CDR3nt: TGTGCCAGCCACCTGGACAGGGGGCGGACCGGGGAGCTGTTTTTT
j_gene: TRBJ2-3; d_gene: TRBD2; abundance: once; v_gene: TRBV30; CDR3aa: CAWSLWASGSPDTQYF; CDR3nt: TGTGCCTGGAGTTTGTGGGCTAGCGGTAGTCCCGATACGCAGTATTTT
j_gene: TRBJ1-1; d_gene: TRBD1; abundance: -; v_gene: TRBV9; CDR3aa: CASSARTGAATFF; CDR3nt: TGTGCCAGCAGCGCCCGGACAGGGGCTGCGACTTTCTTT
j_gene: TRBJ1-5; d_gene: TRBD1; abundance: -; v_gene: TRBV15; CDR3aa: CATSYRGGQPQHF; CDR3nt: TGTGCCACCAGCTACAGGGGTGGTCAGCCCCAGCATTTT
j_gene: TRBJ2-1; d_gene: TRBD1; abundance: -; v_gene: TRBV10-3; CDR3aa: CAIRSGTGDNEQFF; CDR3nt: TGTGCCATCAGATCCGGGACAGGGGACAATGAGCAGTTCTTC
j_gene: TRBJ2-3; d_gene: -; abundance: -; v_gene: TRBV18; CDR3aa: CASSPSGTDTQYF; CDR3nt: TGTGCCAGCTCACCATCAGGGACAGATACGCAGTATTTT
j_gene: TRBJ2-5; d_gene: -; abundance: -; v_gene: TRBV5-4; CDR3aa: CASSTTGLQETQYF; CDR3nt: TGTGCCAGCAGCACAACCGGGTTACAAGAGACCCAGTACTTC
j_gene: TRBJ2-7; d_gene: TRBD2; abundance: -; v_gene: TRBV9; CDR3aa: CASSVSGLASDEQYF; CDR3nt: TGTGCCAGCAGCGTTTCGGGACTAGCGTCAGACGAGCAGTACTTC
j_gene: TRBJ2-1; d_gene: -; abundance: -; v_gene: TRBV19; CDR3aa: CASSVRSYNEQFF; CDR3nt: TGTGCCAGCTCCGTCCGCTCCTACAATGAGCAGTTCTTC
j_gene: TRBJ2-3; d_gene: -; abundance: -; v_gene: TRBV3-1/TRBV3-2; CDR3aa: CASSHRGEDTQYF; CDR3nt: TGTGCCAGCAGCCACCGCGGAGAAGATACGCAGTATTTT
j_gene: TRBJ1-2; d_gene: -; abundance: -; v_gene: TRBV18; CDR3aa: CASSPSRGVAYGYTF; CDR3nt: TGTGCCAGCTCACCATCCCGGGGTGTGGCCTATGGCTACACCTTC
j_gene: TRBJ2-3; d_gene: -; abundance: -; v_gene: TRBV6-5; CDR3aa: CASSRPGGSTDTQYF; CDR3nt: TGTGCCAGCAGCCGTCCCGGAGGGAGCACAGATACGCAGTATTTT
j_gene: TRBJ2-6; d_gene: -; abundance: few; v_gene: TRBV28; CDR3aa: CASSLRGLGANVLTF; CDR3nt: TGTGCCAGCAGTTTACGGGGTCTTGGGGCCAACGTCCTGACTTTC
j_gene: TRBJ1-6; d_gene: TRBD1; abundance: -; v_gene: TRBV9; CDR3aa: CASSVGQGAYSPLHF; CDR3nt: TGTGCCAGCAGCGTCGGACAGGGGGCTTATTCACCCCTCCACTTT
j_gene: TRBJ2-5; d_gene: -; abundance: -; v_gene: TRBV19; CDR3aa: CASSIATPSRGEQETQYF; CDR3nt: TGTGCCAGTAGTATAGCGACCCCCTCACGGGGAGAGCAAGAGACCCAGTACTTC
j_gene: TRBJ1-5; d_gene: -; abundance: once; v_gene: TRBV10-3; CDR3aa: CAISEGSFQPQHF; CDR3nt: TGTGCCATCAGTGAGGGGAGCTTCCAGCCCCAGCATTTT
j_gene: TRBJ2-2; d_gene: TRBD1; abundance: -; v_gene: TRBV7-9; CDR3aa: CASSLVGTANTGELFF; CDR3nt: TGTGCCAGCAGCTTAGTTGGGACAGCGAACACCGGGGAGCTGTTTTTT
j_gene: TRBJ2-1; d_gene: -; abundance: -; v_gene: TRBV21-1; CDR3aa: CASSNESEQFF; CDR3nt: TGTGCCAGCAGCAATGAGAGTGAGCAGTTCTTC
j_gene: TRBJ2-7; d_gene: -; abundance: -; v_gene: TRBV28; CDR3aa: CASSLFRGNYEQYF; CDR3nt: TGTGCCAGCAGTTTATTCAGGGGAAACTACGAGCAGTACTTC
j_gene: TRBJ2-5; d_gene: -; abundance: -; v_gene: TRBV6-5; CDR3aa: CASSPYRGGGETQYF; CDR3nt: TGTGCCAGCAGCCCCTACAGGGGTGGGGGGGAGACCCAGTACTTC
j_gene: TRBJ2-7; d_gene: TRBD2; abundance: -; v_gene: TRBV5-4; CDR3aa: CASSLEVREGTYEQYF; CDR3nt: TGTGCCAGCAGCTTGGAGGTTCGGGAGGGGACCTACGAGCAGTACTTC
j_gene: TRBJ2-1; d_gene: -; abundance: -; v_gene: TRBV5-8; CDR3aa: CASSFGLYNEQFF; CDR3nt: TGTGCCAGCAGCTTCGGTTTATACAATGAGCAGTTCTTC
j_gene: TRBJ2-2; d_gene: TRBD1; abundance: -; v_gene: TRBV24-1; CDR3aa: CATRDAGGQGRTGELFF; CDR3nt: TGTGCCACCAGGGATGCCGGCGGACAGGGAAGGACCGGGGAGCTGTTTTTT
j_gene: TRBJ2-6; d_gene: -; abundance: -; v_gene: TRBV3-1/TRBV3-2; CDR3aa: CASSQDSSSGANVLTF; CDR3nt: TGTGCCAGCAGCCAAGATTCCAGCTCTGGGGCCAACGTCCTGACTTTC